This is a list of T cell receptor beta chains from one sample in a study of control samples from healthy donors and cancer patients. The protocol was immunoSEQ multiplex PCR, while the TCRdb copy is restricted to in-frame clones and leaves out a portion. Counted here are around 96,000 clones, more than 80% occurring once; the ten biggest clones make up around 8.5%. The sample taken for sequencing was blood. The source is a man aged 18-30 years in good health. The CDR3 runs from the conserved cysteine through the conserved F or W. The order of the fields is V gene, D gene, clone size, J gene, CDR3 DNA, CDR3 protein. D genes are given only for firm matches. Clone size is shown for a subset of rows, as once, few, many or a class of expanded clone.

v_call: TRBV6-1; d_call: -; clone_size: once; j_call: TRBJ2-4; cdr3_nt: TGTGCCAGCAGCGAAGGAGGGGAGTTGAAAAACATTCAGTACTTC; cdr3_aa: CASSEGGELKNIQYF
v_call: TRBV7-9; d_call: -; clone_size: once; j_call: TRBJ1-2; cdr3_nt: TGTGCCAGCAGCTTGGACCTTGGTTATGGCTACACCTTC; cdr3_aa: CASSLDLGYGYTF
v_call: TRBV2; d_call: -; clone_size: -; j_call: TRBJ1-1; cdr3_nt: TGTGCCAGCAGTGAGGGTATTGAAGCTTTCTTT; cdr3_aa: CASSEGIEAFF
v_call: TRBV3-1/TRBV3-2; d_call: TRBD1; clone_size: -; j_call: TRBJ2-7; cdr3_nt: TGTGCCAGCAGCCCCGGACAGGATTACTACGAGCAGTACTTC; cdr3_aa: CASSPGQDYYEQYF
v_call: TRBV4-2; d_call: -; clone_size: once; j_call: TRBJ1-1; cdr3_nt: TGTGCCAGCAGCCAGATGGGGGAGAGAACTGAAGCTTTCTTT; cdr3_aa: CASSQMGERTEAFF
v_call: TRBV6-5; d_call: -; clone_size: -; j_call: TRBJ1-2; cdr3_nt: TGTGCCAGCAGTTACTTCTCGGTACCCATGGCTGGCTACACCTTC; cdr3_aa: CASSYFSVPMAGYTF
v_call: TRBV24-1; d_call: -; clone_size: -; j_call: TRBJ2-2; cdr3_nt: TGTGCCACCAGTGATACCGGGGAGCTGTTTTTT; cdr3_aa: CATSDTGELFF
v_call: TRBV27; d_call: TRBD1; clone_size: -; j_call: TRBJ2-3; cdr3_nt: TGTGCCAGCGCCCGCACCGGGACAGAAGAGTCAGATACGCAGTATTTT; cdr3_aa: CASARTGTEESDTQYF
v_call: TRBV12-3/TRBV12-4; d_call: -; clone_size: -; j_call: TRBJ2-1; cdr3_nt: TGTGCCAGCAGTTTAACTAGAGTGGATGAGCAGTTCTTC; cdr3_aa: CASSLTRVDEQFF
v_call: TRBV6-2/TRBV6-3; d_call: TRBD1; clone_size: -; j_call: TRBJ1-3; cdr3_nt: TGTGCCAGCAGTGAGCGACAGGGCTCTGGAAACACCATATATTTT; cdr3_aa: CASSERQGSGNTIYF
v_call: TRBV15; d_call: TRBD1; clone_size: -; j_call: TRBJ1-5; cdr3_nt: TGTGCCACCAGGGACAGGGGAAGTCAGCCCCAGCATTTT; cdr3_aa: CATRDRGSQPQHF
v_call: TRBV6-6; d_call: -; clone_size: -; j_call: TRBJ1-6; cdr3_nt: TGTGCCAGCGTTGGGACACCGGCTGCAAATTCACCCCTCCACTTT; cdr3_aa: CASVGTPAANSPLHF
v_call: TRBV29-1; d_call: TRBD1; clone_size: -; j_call: TRBJ2-2; cdr3_nt: TGCAGCGGAGTGGGAGGGACAGGGGGCCGGACCGGGGAGCTGTTTTTT; cdr3_aa: CSGVGGTGGRTGELFF
v_call: TRBV10-3; d_call: TRBD2; clone_size: -; j_call: TRBJ2-3; cdr3_nt: TGTGCCATTAACCGGCGGGGGGGCGAAGATACGCAGTATTTT; cdr3_aa: CAINRRGGEDTQYF
v_call: TRBV9; d_call: -; clone_size: -; j_call: TRBJ1-3; cdr3_nt: TGTGCCAGCAGCTCCCCAGGAAACACCATATATTTT; cdr3_aa: CASSSPGNTIYF
v_call: TRBV5-1; d_call: -; clone_size: -; j_call: TRBJ2-5; cdr3_nt: TGCGCCAGCAGCTCGCTGTTCCAAGAGACCCAGTACTTC; cdr3_aa: CASSSLFQETQYF
v_call: TRBV11-2; d_call: TRBD2; clone_size: -; j_call: TRBJ2-3; cdr3_nt: TGTGCCAGCAGCTTAGTTCTAGCGGGAGCTGGAGATACGCAGTATTTT; cdr3_aa: CASSLVLAGAGDTQYF
v_call: TRBV4-3; d_call: -; clone_size: -; j_call: TRBJ2-1; cdr3_nt: TGCGCCAGCAGCCAGGCCACCCGCACCCGACCGAATGAGCAGTTCTTC; cdr3_aa: CASSQATRTRPNEQFF
v_call: TRBV7-7; d_call: TRBD1; clone_size: -; j_call: TRBJ2-3; cdr3_nt: TGTGCCAGCAGCAGGGGACAGGGGGAGGAAGATACGCAGTATTTT; cdr3_aa: CASSRGQGEEDTQYF
v_call: TRBV27; d_call: -; clone_size: few; j_call: TRBJ2-7; cdr3_nt: TGTGCCAGCAGTTTACACCGGTTAGCCAGCGCTACCTACGAGCAGTACTTC; cdr3_aa: CASSLHRLASATYEQYF
v_call: TRBV5-6; d_call: -; clone_size: -; j_call: TRBJ2-7; cdr3_nt: TGTGCCAGCATACGAAAGGGACGGTCATTTCTAAACAACTACGAGCAGTACTTC; cdr3_aa: CASIRKGRSFLNNYEQYF
v_call: TRBV4-3; d_call: -; clone_size: -; j_call: TRBJ1-6; cdr3_nt: TGCGCCAGCAGCCAAGTGACCAATTCACCCCTCCACTTT; cdr3_aa: CASSQVTNSPLHF
v_call: TRBV5-1; d_call: TRBD1; clone_size: -; j_call: TRBJ1-1; cdr3_nt: TGCGCCAGCAGCCCCTGGGACAGGCGGACGGAAGCTTTCTTT; cdr3_aa: CASSPWDRRTEAFF
v_call: TRBV12-3/TRBV12-4; d_call: -; clone_size: -; j_call: TRBJ1-5; cdr3_nt: TGTGCCAGCAGTAACAGAAATCAGCCCCAGCATTTT; cdr3_aa: CASSNRNQPQHF
v_call: TRBV6-1; d_call: -; clone_size: -; j_call: TRBJ2-4; cdr3_nt: TGTGCCAGCAGTGAAGGGACTGGAAACATTCAGTACTTC; cdr3_aa: CASSEGTGNIQYF
v_call: TRBV4-1; d_call: TRBD1; clone_size: -; j_call: TRBJ2-5; cdr3_nt: TGCGCCAGCAGCCTCGTCCCGGGACAGGGACAAGAGACCCAGTACTTC; cdr3_aa: CASSLVPGQGQETQYF
v_call: TRBV25-1; d_call: TRBD1; clone_size: -; j_call: TRBJ1-2; cdr3_nt: TGTGCCAGCAGTGGTCCCAGGGGGCATGACTATGGCTACACCTTC; cdr3_aa: CASSGPRGHDYGYTF
v_call: TRBV6-6; d_call: -; clone_size: once; j_call: TRBJ2-1; cdr3_nt: TGTGCCAGCACATACGGCCGATATTCCGATGAGCAGTTCTTC; cdr3_aa: CASTYGRYSDEQFF
v_call: TRBV2; d_call: -; clone_size: -; j_call: TRBJ1-1; cdr3_nt: TGTGCCAGCAGTGAAGAAAGGGTGAACACTGAAGCTTTCTTT; cdr3_aa: CASSEERVNTEAFF